Below, one T cell receptor (beta chain) is given with its context. The target antigen is unknown. Although they were nominally healthy when sampled, donors likely had unrecorded immune exposures. This PCR relied on a set of 60 Vbeta primers and 13 Jbeta primers. Libraries were prepared by immunoSEQ multiplex PCR; TCRdb keeps only in-frame clonotypes and omits some of them. The data show roughly 280,000 clones, with around 65% seen just once and over 2% held by the top ten. The sample originates from a study of cytomegalovirus exposure and HLA in healthy donors. Study results and limitations: Some V segments (TRBV6-2 and TRBV6-3 among them) were excluded as indistinguishable.

Per germline, CDR1 LNHNV and CDR2 YYDKDF (reference sequence). V gave up 4 bases and J gave up 3 bases; unmatched junction bases: 5. The CDR3 consists of 15 residues. The clonotype was recovered from a female donor in good health and CMV-seronegative. This chain connects TRBV15 to TRBJ2-7; 11 positions match TRBD2. Sequences were obtained from PBMCs. The CDR3 here is CATSIRGTSGYEQYF. The DNA for the CDR3 is TGTGCCACCAGCATCAGGGGGACTAGCGGCTACGAGCAGTACTTC.